The clone carrying this T cell receptor beta chain occurred many times. No antigen is known for it. The junction departs from germline at one end; a sequencing error may be responsible. This sample stems from a study of T-cell reconstitution after alpha-beta-depleted transplantation in children. Findings and caveats of the study: T-cell counts and diversity were attributed mostly to newly produced T cells one year after transplant. TCRbeta diversity was high at day 60 in some patients (a result of surviving recipient T cells and thymic progenitors). The origin of alpha-beta T cells about two months after transplant was reportedly several hundred expanded graft clones.

This CDR3 has 12 amino acids. Germline-derived CDR1 and CDR2 are SGHRS and YFSETQ. The library targeted TCRbeta and was prepared with unique molecular identifiers. TCRdb called the PCR reads again in MiXCR, with one record for every CDR3 protein. The table includes about 240,000 distinct CDR3 sequences, under 30% detected once. The chain employs TRBV5-1 and TRBJ2-2, with D hard to call. The sequences come from PBMCs, collected before TCRalphabeta/CD19-depleted stem cell transplant. The clonotype was recovered from a girl aged 2-10 years with Fanconi anemia, due to receive a stem cell transplant. Here the CDR3 DNA reads TGTGCCAGCAGCGTAAACACCGGGGAGCTGTTTTTT. Its translation is CASSVNTGELFF.